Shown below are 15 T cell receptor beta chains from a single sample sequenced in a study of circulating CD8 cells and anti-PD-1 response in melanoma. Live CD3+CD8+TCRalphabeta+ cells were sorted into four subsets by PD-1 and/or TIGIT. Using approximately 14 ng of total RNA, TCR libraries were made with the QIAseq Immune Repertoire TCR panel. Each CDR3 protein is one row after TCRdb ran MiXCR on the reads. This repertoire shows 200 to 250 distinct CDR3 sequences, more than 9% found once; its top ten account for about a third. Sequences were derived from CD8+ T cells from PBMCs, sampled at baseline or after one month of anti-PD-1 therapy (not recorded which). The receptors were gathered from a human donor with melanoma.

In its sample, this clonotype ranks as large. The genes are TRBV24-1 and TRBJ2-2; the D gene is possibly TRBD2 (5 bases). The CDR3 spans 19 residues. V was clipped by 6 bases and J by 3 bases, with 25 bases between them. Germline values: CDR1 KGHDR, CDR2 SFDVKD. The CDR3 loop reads CATSSRGLEPSGDTGELFF. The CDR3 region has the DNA TGTGCCACCAGTAGTCGGGGATTAGAGCCCAGTGGTGACACCGGGGAGCTGTTTTTT.

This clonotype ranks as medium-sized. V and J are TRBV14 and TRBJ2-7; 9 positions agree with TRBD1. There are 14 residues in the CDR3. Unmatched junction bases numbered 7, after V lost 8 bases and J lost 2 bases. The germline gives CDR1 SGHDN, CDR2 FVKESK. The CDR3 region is CASAQGTGTYEQYF. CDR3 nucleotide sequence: TGTGCCAGCGCACAAGGGACAGGGACCTACGAGCAGTACTTC.

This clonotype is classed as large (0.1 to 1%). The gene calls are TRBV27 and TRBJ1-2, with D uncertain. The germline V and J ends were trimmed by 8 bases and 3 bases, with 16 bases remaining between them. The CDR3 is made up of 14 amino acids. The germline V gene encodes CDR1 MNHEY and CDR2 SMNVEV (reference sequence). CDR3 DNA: TGTGCCAGCGGACCCACGGGCACCTACTATGGCTACACCTTC. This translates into CASGPTGTYYGYTF.

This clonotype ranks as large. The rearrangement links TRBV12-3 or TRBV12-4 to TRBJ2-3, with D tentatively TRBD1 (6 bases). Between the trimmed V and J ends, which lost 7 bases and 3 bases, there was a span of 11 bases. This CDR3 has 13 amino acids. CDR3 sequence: CASNSGATDTQYF. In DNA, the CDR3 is TGTGCCAGCAACTCAGGGGCGACAGATACGCAGTATTTT.

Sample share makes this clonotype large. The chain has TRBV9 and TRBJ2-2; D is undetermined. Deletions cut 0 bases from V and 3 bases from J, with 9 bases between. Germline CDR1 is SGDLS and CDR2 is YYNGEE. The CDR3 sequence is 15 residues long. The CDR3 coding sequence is TGTGCCAGCAGCGTAGCGACGACTCACACCGGGGAGCTGTTTTTT. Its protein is CASSVATTHTGELFF.

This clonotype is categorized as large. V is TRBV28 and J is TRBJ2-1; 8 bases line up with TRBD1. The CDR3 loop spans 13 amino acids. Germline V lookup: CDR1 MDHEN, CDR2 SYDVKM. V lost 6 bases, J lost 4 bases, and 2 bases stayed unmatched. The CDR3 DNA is TGTGCCAGCAGGACAGGGGCTTACAATGAGCAGTTCTTC. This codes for CASRTGAYNEQFF.

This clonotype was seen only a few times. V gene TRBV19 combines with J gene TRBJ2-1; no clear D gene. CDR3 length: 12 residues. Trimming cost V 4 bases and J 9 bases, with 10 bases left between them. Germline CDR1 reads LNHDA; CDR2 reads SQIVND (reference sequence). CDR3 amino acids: CASSSGWAEQFF. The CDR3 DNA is TGTGCCAGTAGTAGTGGTTGGGCTGAGCAGTTCTTC. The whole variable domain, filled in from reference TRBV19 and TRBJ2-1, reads DGGITQSPKYLFRKEGQNVTLSCEQNLNHDAMYWYRQDPGQGLRLIYYSQIVNDFQKGDIAEGYSVSREKKESFPLTVTSAQKNPTAFYLCASSSGWAEQFFGPGTRLTVL.

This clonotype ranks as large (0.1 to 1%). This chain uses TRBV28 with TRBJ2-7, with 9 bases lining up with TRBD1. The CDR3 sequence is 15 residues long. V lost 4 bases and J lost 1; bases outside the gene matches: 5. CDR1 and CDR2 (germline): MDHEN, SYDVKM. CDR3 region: CASSWTGEISYEQYF. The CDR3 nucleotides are TGTGCCAGCAGTTGGACAGGGGAAATTTCCTACGAGCAGTACTTC.

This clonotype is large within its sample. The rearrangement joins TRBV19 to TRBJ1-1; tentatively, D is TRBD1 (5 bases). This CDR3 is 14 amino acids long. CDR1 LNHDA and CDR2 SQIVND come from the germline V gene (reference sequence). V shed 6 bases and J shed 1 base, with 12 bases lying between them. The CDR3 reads CASRLGDGNTEAFF. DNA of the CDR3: TGTGCCAGTAGGCTGGGGGACGGGAACACTGAAGCTTTCTTT.

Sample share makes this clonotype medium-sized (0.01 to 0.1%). In DNA, the CDR3 is TGTGCCAGCAGCTTTGGACAGGGAAACACCATATATTTT. The encoded protein is CASSFGQGNTIYF. V gene TRBV7-2 combines with J gene TRBJ1-3; possibly TRBD1 for D (6 bases). Germline V gene sequence: CDR1 SGHTA, CDR2 FQGNSA. Deletions cut 3 bases from V and 4 bases from J, with 7 bases between. The CDR3 is made up of 13 amino acids.

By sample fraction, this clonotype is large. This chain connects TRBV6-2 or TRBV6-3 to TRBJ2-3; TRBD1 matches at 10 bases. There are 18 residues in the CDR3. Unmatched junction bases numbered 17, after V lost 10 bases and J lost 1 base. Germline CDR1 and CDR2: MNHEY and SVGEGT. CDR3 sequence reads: CATRQAGQGTIGTDTQYF. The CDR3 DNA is TGTGCCACCCGACAGGCGGGACAGGGGACTATTGGCACAGATACGCAGTATTTT.

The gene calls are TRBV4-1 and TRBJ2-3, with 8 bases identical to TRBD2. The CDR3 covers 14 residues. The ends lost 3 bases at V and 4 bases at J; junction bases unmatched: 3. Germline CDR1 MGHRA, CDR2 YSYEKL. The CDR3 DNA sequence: TGCGCCAGCAGCCACCGAGCGGGGGCAGATACGCAGTATTTT. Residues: CASSHRAGADTQYF.

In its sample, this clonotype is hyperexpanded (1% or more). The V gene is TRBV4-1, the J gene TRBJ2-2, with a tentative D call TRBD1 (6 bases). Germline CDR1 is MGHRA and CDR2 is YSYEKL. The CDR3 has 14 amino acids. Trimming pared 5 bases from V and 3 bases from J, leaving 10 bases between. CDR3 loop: CASSFHRDTGELFF. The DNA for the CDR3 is TGCGCCAGCAGCTTTCACAGGGACACCGGGGAGCTGTTTTTT.

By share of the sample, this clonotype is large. The CDR3 DNA reads as TGCGCCAGCCGAAGGATTGAGGTTTACAGCAATCAGCCCCAGCATTTT. It specifies CASRRIEVYSNQPQHF. The chain has TRBV10-1 and TRBJ1-5; D remains unclear. This CDR3 comprises 16 residues. CDR1 is WNHNN, CDR2 SYGVQD, per germline (reference sequence). V shed 8 bases and J shed 1 base, with 18 bases lying between them.

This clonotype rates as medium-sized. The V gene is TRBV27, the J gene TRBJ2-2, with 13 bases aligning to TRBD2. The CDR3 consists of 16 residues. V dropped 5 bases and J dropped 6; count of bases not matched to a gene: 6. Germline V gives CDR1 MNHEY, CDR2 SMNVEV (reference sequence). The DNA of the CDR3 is TGTGCCAGCAGTATCACTAGCGGGGGGGCCGCCGGGGAGCTGTTTTTT. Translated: CASSITSGGAAGELFF.